This passage covers 6 T cell receptor beta chains from one sample sequenced in a study of OX40 agonist ivuxolimab in advanced cancers. The protocol was immunoSEQ multiplex PCR, while the TCRdb copy is restricted to in-frame clones and leaves out a portion. This sample has 50,000 to 75,000 clones, with just under 85% found just once. Sequencing used CD4+ or CD8+ T cells sorted from blood, obtained in a trial of the OX40 agonist ivuxolimab. Every receptor here comes from an adult with an advanced solid tumor such as melanoma, head and neck, liver or kidney cancer.

This sequence joins TRBV11-3 and TRBJ2-7; possible D gene TRBD2, 5 bases. Germline CDR1 and CDR2: SGHNT and YENEEA. The CDR3 is 12 amino acids. Trimming shortened V by 5 bases and J by 4 bases, and 9 bases separated the two germline ends. CDR3 sequence reads: CASSAGGYEQYF. The CDR3 DNA reads as TGTGCCAGCAGCGCCGGAGGTTACGAGCAGTACTTC.

This rearrangement joins TRBV4-1 to TRBJ2-1, with TRBD2 matching over 8 bases. The CDR3 is 16 residues long. V was clipped by 1 base and J by 2 bases; unmatched bases: 4. The germline gives CDR1 MGHRA, CDR2 YSYEKL. The CDR3 nucleotides are TGCGCCAGCAGCCAAGGGTCAGCGGGGGCCTACAATGAGCAGTTCTTC. Its protein product is CASSQGSAGAYNEQFF.

The DNA for the CDR3 is TGTGCCAGCAGCCCAGCGGGGTCAGGAGCCCCCTACGAGCAGTACTTC. This encodes CASSPAGSGAPYEQYF. This rearrangement joins TRBV4-2 to TRBJ2-7; 7 nucleotides align to TRBD2. The CDR3 runs 16 residues. Germline values: CDR1 LGHNA, CDR2 YNFKEQ. The V segment lost 4 bases and the J segment 2 bases; nucleotides outside the gene matches: 11.

The rearrangement links TRBV14 to TRBJ1-3; D uncertain. The V end lost 1 base, the J end lost 0 bases, and 7 bases lay between the germline ends. The CDR3 extends over 15 amino acids. Germline V gene lookup returns CDR1 SGHDN and CDR2 FVKESK. CDR3 nucleotides: TGTGCCAGCAGCCAAGCAGGTTACTCTGGAAACACCATATATTTT. This sequence encodes CASSQAGYSGNTIYF. The full variable domain, with the rest looked up from reference TRBV14 and TRBJ1-3, is EAGVTQFPSHSVIEKGQTVTLRCDPISGHDNLYWYRRVMGKEIKFLLHFVKESKQDESGMPNNRFLAERTGGTYSTLKVQPAELEDSGVYFCASSQAGYSGNTIYFGEGSWLTVV.

The chain employs TRBV7-9 and TRBJ1-4; D remains unclear. Germline V lookup: CDR1 SEHNR, CDR2 FQNEAQ (reference sequence). The CDR3 runs 11 residues. Deletions cut 1 base from V and 10 bases from J, with 4 bases between. CDR3 loop: CASSLGGKLFF. CDR3 in DNA: TGTGCCAGCAGCTTAGGGGGAAAACTGTTTTTT.

The chain links TRBV6-1 to TRBJ1-2; a weak D match, TRBD1 (5 bases). Germline CDR1 and CDR2: MNHNS and SASEGT. The CDR3 extends over 14 amino acids. The V gene lost 4 bases and the J gene lost 3 bases, with 12 bases spanning the gap. The CDR3 reads CASSGAGADYGYTF. The CDR3 DNA reads as TGTGCCAGCAGTGGTGCCGGGGCGGACTATGGCTACACCTTC.